The 11 T cell receptor beta chains below all came from one sample that was sequenced in a study of T cell changes during pregnancy in multiple sclerosis. Clones were read by immunoSEQ multiplex PCR, and TCRdb kept only the in-frame ones, dropping some. The repertoire has 50,000 to 65,000 clones, over 90% of them found once; the top ten carry about 0.9%. The sample was peripheral blood, taken in the first trimester of pregnancy. The receptors here all came from a female donor with multiple sclerosis, enrolled in a pregnancy study.

The CDR3 bases are TGTGCCACCAGCAGAGATAATAGGAGGGGGCCCCAGCATTTT. This codes for CATSRDNRRGPQHF. The chain combines TRBV15 with TRBJ1-5; perhaps TRBD1 as D (5 bases). The CDR3 is 14 residues long. Germline-derived CDR1 and CDR2 are LNHNV and YYDKDF (reference sequence). V was shortened by 0 bases and J by 9 bases, with 12 bases between the two germline ends. The full variable domain, completed using reference TRBV15 and TRBJ1-5, is DAMVIQNPRYQVTQFGKPVTLSCSQTLNHNVMYWYQQKSSQAPKLLFHYYDKDFNNEADTPDNFQSRRPNTSFCFLDIRSPGLGDTAMYLCATSRDNRRGPQHFGDGTRLSIL.

The chain couples TRBV6-1 to TRBJ1-5, with D perhaps matching TRBD1 (5 bases). CDR3 length: 13 amino acids. The germline V and J ends were trimmed by 7 bases and 6 bases, with 13 bases remaining between them. Germline V CDR1 and CDR2: MNHNS, SASEGT. The CDR3 DNA is TGTGCCAGCATGGGAAGGGGTGGTCAGCCCCAGCATTTT. Translation: CASMGRGGQPQHF.

The V and J genes are TRBV7-2 and TRBJ1-2, with a tentative D call TRBD1 (6 bases). Per the germline V gene, CDR1 is SGHTA and CDR2 is FQGNSA. The CDR3 totals 14 residues. The V and J ends lost 5 bases and 4 bases respectively, with 14 bases between them. The CDR3 DNA sequence: TGTGCCAGCAGCCCGGGACAAGGGGGCTATGGCTACACCTTC. This sequence encodes CASSPGQGGYGYTF.

The rearrangement uses TRBV9 and TRBJ2-7; 7 bases are a match to TRBD1. V lost 4 bases and J lost 0; bases outside the gene matches: 13. This CDR3 is built from 17 residues. Germline V CDR1 and CDR2: SGDLS, YYNGEE. Here the CDR3 reads CASSPRDRLTFSYEQYF. CDR3 DNA sequence: TGTGCCAGCAGCCCACGGGACAGACTTACCTTCTCCTACGAGCAGTACTTC.

The chain carries TRBV6-1 and TRBJ1-5; D possibly corresponds to TRBD1 (5 bases). This CDR3 is 15 amino acids long. Germline V gene sequence: CDR1 MNHNS, CDR2 SASEGT. Trimming shortened V by 6 bases and J by 0 bases, and 12 bases separated the two germline ends. DNA for the CDR3: TGTGCCAGCAGCCGGGGGAAAAATAGCAATCAGCCCCAGCATTTT. Protein: CASSRGKNSNQPQHF.

The chain is built from TRBV6-1 and TRBJ2-2; D possibly corresponds to TRBD1 (6 bases). Germline CDR1 reads MNHNS; CDR2 reads SASEGT. Trimming left V 3 bases short and J 0 bases short, with 8 bases between. The length of the CDR3 is 15 residues. CDR3: CASSDGTSNTGELFF. CDR3 nucleotide sequence: TGTGCCAGCAGTGACGGGACATCGAACACCGGGGAGCTGTTTTTT.

This rearrangement joins TRBV5-8 to TRBJ1-1; D uncertain. Trimming shortened V by 0 bases and J by 0 bases, and 9 bases separated the two germline ends. This CDR3 spans 15 amino acids. Germline V gene lookup returns CDR1 SGHTS and CDR2 YDEGEE. CDR3 DNA: TGTGCCAGCAGCTTGGTTGCAGTGATGAACACTGAAGCTTTCTTT. It translates to CASSLVAVMNTEAFF.

V usage is TRBV6-5 and J usage is TRBJ2-5, with 7 nucleotides matching TRBD1. Germline V CDR1 and CDR2: MNHEY, SVGAGI. Trimming removed 6 bases from V and 1 base from J; junction bases left unmatched: 5. CDR3 length: 14 residues. CDR3 residues: CASSLDRVQETQYF. The CDR3 region has the DNA TGTGCCAGCAGCCTTGACAGGGTCCAAGAGACCCAGTACTTC.

The V call is TRBV9, the J call TRBJ2-5; no firm D call. The CDR3 runs 17 residues. Looked up from germline, CDR1 is SGDLS and CDR2 is YYNGEE. Trimming shortened V by 0 bases and J by 5 bases, and 20 bases separated the two germline ends. CDR3 sequence reads: CASSVGLGLAVQETQYF. The CDR3, as DNA: TGTGCCAGCAGCGTAGGGCTGGGTCTGGCGGTTCAGGAGACCCAGTACTTC.

V and J are TRBV29-1 and TRBJ1-1; D is ambiguous. Trimming cost V 4 bases and J 1 base, with 13 bases left between them. The V gene's germline CDR1 is SQVTM and CDR2 ANQGSEA. The CDR3 totals 14 residues. The CDR3 DNA follows: TGCAGCGTTGGCCCCGGGGAAAGGAACACTGAAGCTTTCTTT. This translates into CSVGPGERNTEAFF.

The chain has TRBV9 and TRBJ2-3; D perhaps matches TRBD1 (5 bases). This CDR3 has 15 amino acids. Germline-derived CDR1 and CDR2 are SGDLS and YYNGEE. The ends were cut back, 6 bases at V and 1 base at J, with 15 bases in the middle. The CDR3, as DNA: TGTGCCAGCACCAGGTCCGACAGCCGCACAGATACGCAGTATTTT. It codes for CASTRSDSRTDTQYF.